The entry below gives a single T cell receptor beta chain sequence along with its context. Its antigen is as yet unknown. This CDR3 spans 15 amino acids. CDR1 and CDR2 from the germline V gene are ENHRY and SYGVKD. V was cut by 2 bases and J by 0 bases, with 8 bases left in between. These data come from a study of Ad26.COV2.S vaccination and SARS-CoV-2 variants. Whole-study findings and limits: There was a possibility that the TCR breadth and depth analyses underestimated total T cell responses.

Repertoires were generated with immunoSEQ multiplex PCR, while TCRdb's copy carries only in-frame clones and drops some. The repertoire holds 360,000 or so clones, roughly 91% seen once, with more than 3% in the top ten. The treatment was: around 19 received Ad26.COV2.S at low or high dose, single or two shots; 5 received placebo; per-sample allocation not given. Samples were taken on day 63 after the first vaccine or placebo injection. This clonotype was obtained from a person aged 18-65 years who received the Ad26.COV2.S COVID-19 vaccine or a placebo. The gene calls are TRBV10-3 and TRBJ1-3; D is unresolved. This specimen consisted of peripheral blood, obtained in a trial of Ad26.COV2.S vaccine versus placebo. This CDR3 reads CAISEGGISGNTIYF. Here the CDR3 DNA reads TGTGCCATCAGTGAGGGAGGGATCTCTGGAAACACCATATATTTT.